These 17 T cell receptor beta chains were all obtained from the same sample, sequenced in a study of CD8 T cells in ankylosing spondylitis. In TCRdb, the 5' RACE reads were re-called with MiXCR into one record per CDR3 protein. Seen here are around 230,000 distinct CDR3 sequences, less than 9.5% observed once, and the top ten hold 4% to 5.5%. Material: blood, either unsorted or a sorted T cell fraction (not recorded which). Source of these receptors: a female donor with ankylosing spondylitis or in good health (not recorded which).

As concerns this clonotype: Given a much more abundant clone one base away, this may be a read error. The chain has TRBV6-1 and TRBJ1-4; D remains ambiguous. CDR1 and CDR2 (germline): MNHNS, SASEGT. This CDR3 has 17 residues. The CDR3 region is CGSRYPTDIATNEKLFF. In nucleotides, the CDR3 is TGTGGCAGCAGATACCCGACGGATATTGCAACTAATGAAAAACTGTTTTTT.

At least ten counts were recorded for this clonotype. The chain uses TRBV10-3 and TRBJ2-1; possibly TRBD2 for D (5 bases). The germline CDR1 and CDR2 sequences are ENHRY and SYGVKD. Trimming shortened V by 1 base and J by 7 bases, and 11 bases separated the two germline ends. This CDR3 spans 14 amino acids. CDR3 amino acids: CAISEWETGNEQFF. CDR3 nucleotide sequence: TGTGCCATCAGTGAGTGGGAAACGGGGAATGAGCAGTTCTTC.

This clonotype was seen at least ten times. The chain carries TRBV29-1 and TRBJ2-1; D is perhaps TRBD2 (7 bases). Trimming left V 8 bases short and J 7 bases short, with 36 bases between. The CDR3 extends over 19 amino acids. Germline-derived CDR1 and CDR2 are SQVTM and ANQGSEA. Here the CDR3 reads CSLVGPGASSGGGVNEQFF. In nucleotides, the CDR3 is TGCAGCCTCGTCGGTCCGGGGGCAAGTAGCGGAGGGGGGGTGAATGAGCAGTTCTTC.

This clonotype was counted between two and nine times. Here the CDR3 DNA reads TGCAGTGCCCCCGGGATAGGGTCCCAAGAGACCCAGTACTTC. Translating gives CSAPGIGSQETQYF. The rearrangement links TRBV20-1 to TRBJ2-5; TRBD2 is a possible D gene (5 bases). CDR3 length: 14 residues. Trimming removed 6 bases at V and 1 base at J, with 15 bases between. Germline CDR1 is DFQATT and CDR2 is SNEGSKA (reference sequence).

This clonotype was counted a single time. The chain uses TRBV19 and TRBJ1-2; TRBD1 might be the D (5 bases). V was cut by 6 bases and J by 3 bases, with 17 bases left in between. CDR1 and CDR2 (germline): LNHDA, SQIVND (reference sequence). The CDR3 has 15 residues. DNA of the CDR3: TGTGCCAGTAGGGACTTCCGGGACGGGGACTATGGCTACACCTTC. Translated, it gives CASRDFRDGDYGYTF.

This clonotype came up many times. The chain couples TRBV29-1 to TRBJ1-2; D may be TRBD1 (6 bases). The germline V and J ends were trimmed by 6 bases and 7 bases, with 12 bases remaining between them. The CDR3 length is 11 residues. Germline V gene lookup returns CDR1 SQVTM and CDR2 ANQGSEA. CDR3 in DNA: TGCAGCGTGGGAGGGGGTGGTGGCTACACCTTC. This sequence encodes CSVGGGGGYTF.

This clonotype was detected many times. The V and J genes are TRBV4-2 and TRBJ1-5; 7 bases agree with TRBD1. This CDR3 contains 19 residues. The V gene end was trimmed by 4 bases and the J gene end by 0 bases; junction bases not matched to a gene: 15. Germline assignment: CDR1 LGHNA and CDR2 YNFKEQ. DNA for the CDR3: TGTGCCAGCAGCCCTTTCGGCCCGGGACAGATGTATAGCAATCAGCCCCAGCATTTT. Translating gives CASSPFGPGQMYSNQPQHF.

The rearrangement joins TRBV18 to TRBJ2-5, with D maybe TRBD2 (5 bases). Germline-derived CDR1 and CDR2 are KGHSH and LQKENI. The CDR3 contains 15 residues. Trimming removed 3 bases from V and 0 bases from J, with 11 bases in between. CDR3: CASSPGGSNQETQYF. The CDR3 nucleotides read TGTGCCAGCTCACCCGGCGGGTCAAACCAAGAGACCCAGTACTTC.

In its sample, this clonotype was seen many times. The gene calls are TRBV7-9 and TRBJ1-5; a possible D gene is TRBD1 (5 bases). The germline V gene encodes CDR1 SEHNR and CDR2 FQNEAQ (reference sequence). The ends were cut back, 5 bases at V and 6 bases at J, with 11 bases in the middle. CDR3 length: 13 amino acids. CDR3 sequence (DNA): TGTGCCAGCAGCGAGAGGGGCAGTCAGCCCCAGCATTTT. As protein: CASSERGSQPQHF.

This clonotype was picked up many times. The gene calls are TRBV20-1 and TRBJ1-2, with 9 bases that match TRBD1. Germline-derived CDR1 and CDR2 are DFQATT and SNEGSKA (reference sequence). J lost 2 bases, V lost 0 bases, and 7 bases had no gene match. This CDR3 comprises 16 residues. CDR3 DNA sequence: TGCAGTGCTAGAGATGAGGGGGACAGGGAAAACTATGGCTACACCTTC. It is translated as CSARDEGDRENYGYTF.

This clonotype was recorded at least ten times. V is TRBV6-5 and J is TRBJ2-7; no firm D call. Germline CDR1 MNHEY, CDR2 SVGAGI. V was pared by 2 bases and J by 3 bases, with 11 bases between. The CDR3 extends over 14 amino acids. This chain's CDR3 is CASSYPGRYYEQYF. Here the CDR3 DNA reads TGTGCCAGCAGTTACCCCGGCAGATACTACGAGCAGTACTTC.

This clonotype was picked up many times. The rearrangement uses TRBV12-3 or TRBV12-4 and TRBJ1-1, with 7 bases lining up with TRBD1. V lost 5 bases and J lost 10; bases outside the gene matches: 16. CDR3 length: 15 amino acids. The DNA of the CDR3 is TGTGCCAGCAGTCAAACGACAGGGTTAGGTTGGGGAGCTTTCTTT. Amino acid sequence: CASSQTTGLGWGAFF.

At least ten counts were recorded for this clonotype. With a much larger clone just one base away, this may be a read error. The chain is built from TRBV5-1 and TRBJ2-3, with 9 bases that match TRBD2. This CDR3 is 15 amino acids long. CDR1 is SGHRS, CDR2 YFSETQ, per germline. The CDR3 DNA follows: TGCGTCAGCAGCTTGACTAGCGGTCTCACAGATACGCAGTATTTT. As protein: CVSSLTSGLTDTQYF.

The chain is built from TRBV7-2 and TRBJ1-5, with a possible D match to TRBD1 (5 bases). The V gene's germline CDR1 is SGHTA and CDR2 FQGNSA. V gave up 1 base and J gave up 6 bases, with 13 bases separating them. The CDR3 spans 15 residues. CDR3 sequence (DNA): TGTGCCAGCAGCTTAGGGGGCGGGTCGGGTCAGCCCCAGCATTTT. Amino acids: CASSLGGGSGQPQHF.

This clonotype was detected ten times or more. The V and J genes are TRBV20-1 and TRBJ1-2, with D maybe TRBD1 (5 bases). V lost 6 bases and J 1 base, leaving 12 bases between the germline ends. Germline loops: CDR1 DFQATT, CDR2 SNEGSKA (reference sequence). This CDR3 has 13 residues. DNA of the CDR3: TGCAGTGCGAGACGACAGAGTAACTATGGCTACACCTTC. Its translation is CSARRQSNYGYTF.

This clonotype has just a few counts. V usage is TRBV7-2 and J usage is TRBJ2-3, with 13 positions matching TRBD2. CDR3 length equals 16 residues. Germline assignment: CDR1 SGHTA and CDR2 FQGNSA. V lost 5 bases and J lost 5; bases outside the gene matches: 7. The CDR3 protein is CASSLLGLAGEDTQYF. The CDR3 nucleotides read TGTGCCAGCAGCCTCCTCGGACTAGCGGGAGAAGATACGCAGTATTTT.

This clonotype was counted ten times or more. This sequence joins TRBV7-9 and TRBJ2-3; weak D call: TRBD2 (6 bases). The CDR3 covers 14 residues. Germline V gene lookup returns CDR1 SEHNR and CDR2 FQNEAQ (reference sequence). Trimming removed 5 bases at V and 2 bases at J, with 11 bases between. As DNA, the CDR3 is TGTGCCAGCAGCCCAAGGAGGGACACAGATACGCAGTATTTT. Protein product: CASSPRRDTDTQYF. Together with reference TRBV7-9 and TRBJ2-3, the CDR3 gives the full variable domain: DTGVSQNPRHKITKRGQNVTFRCDPISEHNRLYWYRQTLGQGPEFLTYFQNEAQLEKSRLLSDRFSAERPKGSFSTLEIQRTEQGDSAMYLCASSPRRDTDTQYFGPGTRLTVL.